This T cell receptor beta chain emerged from a study of blood T cell repertoires in COVID-19. Study information: COVID-19 samples, acute and convalescent, were from the United States, Italy and Spain. PBMCs, B-cell-depleted T cells, or T cells provided the cDNA or gDNA that made up the material.

Per the authors' pipeline: The authors estimated nucleated cell counts from reference gene primer amplification. The repertoire was sequenced with immunoSEQ multiplex PCR; TCRdb's copy has only in-frame clones and lacks some. V and J calls and clone size are those listed in that table; D and trimming were worked out from the DNA. The sample contains about 88,000 clones, about two thirds of which appear only once. Germline CDR1 is SGHTA and CDR2 is FQGNSA. Trimming took 4 bases from V and 4 from J; bases not matched to a gene: 7. This CDR3 region has 15 residues. This clone was seen a few times. This clonotype was sampled from an older woman in a cohort sampled during active or convalescent COVID-19. V gene TRBV7-2 combines with J gene TRBJ2-3; TRBD2 matches at 8 bases. Sequencing was carried out using peripheral blood. The CDR3 loop reads CASSSLAGGPDTQYF. The DNA of the CDR3 is TGTGCCAGCAGCTCCCTGGCGGGGGGTCCAGATACGCAGTATTTT.